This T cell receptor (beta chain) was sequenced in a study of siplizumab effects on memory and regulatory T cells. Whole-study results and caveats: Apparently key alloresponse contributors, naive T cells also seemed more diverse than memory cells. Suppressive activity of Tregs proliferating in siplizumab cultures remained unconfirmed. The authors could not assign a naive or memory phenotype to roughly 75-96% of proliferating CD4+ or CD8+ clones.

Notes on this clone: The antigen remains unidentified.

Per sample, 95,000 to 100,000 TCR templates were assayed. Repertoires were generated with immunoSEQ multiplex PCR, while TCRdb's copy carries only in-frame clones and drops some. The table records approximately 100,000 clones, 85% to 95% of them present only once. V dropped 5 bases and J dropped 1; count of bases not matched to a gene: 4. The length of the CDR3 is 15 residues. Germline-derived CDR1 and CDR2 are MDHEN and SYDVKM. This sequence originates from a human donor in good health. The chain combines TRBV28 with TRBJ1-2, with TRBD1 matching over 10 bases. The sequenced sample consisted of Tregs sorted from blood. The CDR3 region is CASSRDRGRNYGYTF. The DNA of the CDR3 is TGTGCCAGCAGTCGAGACAGGGGGCGTAACTATGGCTACACCTTC.